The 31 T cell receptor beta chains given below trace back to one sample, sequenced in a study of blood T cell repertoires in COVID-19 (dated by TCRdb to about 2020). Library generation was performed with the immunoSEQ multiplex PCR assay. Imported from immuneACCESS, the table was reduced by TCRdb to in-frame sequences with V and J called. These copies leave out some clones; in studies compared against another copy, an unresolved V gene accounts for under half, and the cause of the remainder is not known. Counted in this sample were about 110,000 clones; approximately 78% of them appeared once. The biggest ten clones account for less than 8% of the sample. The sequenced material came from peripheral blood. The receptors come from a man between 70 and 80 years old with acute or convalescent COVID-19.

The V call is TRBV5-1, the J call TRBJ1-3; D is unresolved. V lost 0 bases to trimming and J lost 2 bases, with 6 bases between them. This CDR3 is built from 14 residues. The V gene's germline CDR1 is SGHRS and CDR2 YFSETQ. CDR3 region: CASSLELAGNTIYF. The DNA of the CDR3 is TGCGCCAGCAGCTTGGAACTTGCTGGAAACACCATATATTTT.

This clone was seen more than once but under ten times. As DNA, the CDR3 is TGCGCCAGCAGCACACCACCGGGACAAAAAGCTTTCTTT. It is translated as CASSTPPGQKAFF. The rearrangement uses TRBV5-1 and TRBJ1-1; tentative D call: TRBD1 (6 bases). Per germline, CDR1 SGHRS and CDR2 YFSETQ. Between the trimmed V and J ends, which lost 4 bases and 9 bases, there was a span of 16 bases. This CDR3 comprises 13 residues.

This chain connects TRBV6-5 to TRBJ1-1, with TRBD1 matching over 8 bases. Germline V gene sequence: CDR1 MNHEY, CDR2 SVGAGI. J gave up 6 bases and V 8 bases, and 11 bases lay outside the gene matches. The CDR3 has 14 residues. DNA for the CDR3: TGTGCCAGCGGAACAGGGGGAGTAGGGTCTGAAGCTTTCTTT. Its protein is CASGTGGVGSEAFF.

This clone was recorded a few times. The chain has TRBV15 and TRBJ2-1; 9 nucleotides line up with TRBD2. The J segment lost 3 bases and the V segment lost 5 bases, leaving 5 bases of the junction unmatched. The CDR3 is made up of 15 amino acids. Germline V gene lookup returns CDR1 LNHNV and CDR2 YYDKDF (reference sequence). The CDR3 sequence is CATSPRLAVYNEQFF. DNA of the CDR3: TGTGCCACCAGCCCCCGACTAGCGGTCTACAATGAGCAGTTCTTC.

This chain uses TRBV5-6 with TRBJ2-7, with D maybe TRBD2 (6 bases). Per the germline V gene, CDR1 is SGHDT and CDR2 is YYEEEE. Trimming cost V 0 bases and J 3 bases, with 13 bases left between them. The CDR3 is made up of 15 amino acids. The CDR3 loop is CASSLVTGVNYEQYF. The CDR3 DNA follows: TGTGCCAGCAGCTTGGTCACGGGGGTGAACTACGAGCAGTACTTC.

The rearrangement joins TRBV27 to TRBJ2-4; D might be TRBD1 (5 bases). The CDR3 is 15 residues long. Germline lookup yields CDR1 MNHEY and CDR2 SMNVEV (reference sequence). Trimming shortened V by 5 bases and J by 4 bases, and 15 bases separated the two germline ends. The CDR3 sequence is CASSRTDKTKNIQYF. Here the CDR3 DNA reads TGTGCCAGCAGTCGCACGGACAAAACAAAAAACATTCAGTACTTC.

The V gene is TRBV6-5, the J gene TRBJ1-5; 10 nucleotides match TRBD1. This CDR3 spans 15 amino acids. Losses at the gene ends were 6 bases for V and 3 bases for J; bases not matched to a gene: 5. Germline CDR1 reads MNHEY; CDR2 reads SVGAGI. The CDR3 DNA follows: TGTGCCAGCAGAAGGACAGGGGGTCCCAATCAGCCCCAGCATTTT. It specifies CASRRTGGPNQPQHF.

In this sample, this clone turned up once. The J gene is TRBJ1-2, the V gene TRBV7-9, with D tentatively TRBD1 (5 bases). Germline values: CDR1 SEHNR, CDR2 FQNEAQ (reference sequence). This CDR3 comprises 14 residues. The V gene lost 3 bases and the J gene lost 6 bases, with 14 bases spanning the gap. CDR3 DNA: TGTGCCAGCAGCTTTGCCGCGGGAGGGGATGGCTACACCTTC. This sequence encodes CASSFAAGGDGYTF.

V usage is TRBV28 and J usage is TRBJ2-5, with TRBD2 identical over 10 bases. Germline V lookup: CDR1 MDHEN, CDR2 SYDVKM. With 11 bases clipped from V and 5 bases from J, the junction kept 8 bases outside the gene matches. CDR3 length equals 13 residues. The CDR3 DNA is TGTGCCGCCCTCGGTAGCGGGAGGGAGACCCAGTACTTC. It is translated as CAALGSGRETQYF.

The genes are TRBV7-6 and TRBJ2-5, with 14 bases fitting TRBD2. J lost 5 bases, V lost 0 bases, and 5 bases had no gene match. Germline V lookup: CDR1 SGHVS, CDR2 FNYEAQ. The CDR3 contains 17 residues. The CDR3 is CASSLATSGRGSETQYF. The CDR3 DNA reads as TGTGCCAGCAGCTTAGCGACTAGCGGGAGGGGGTCGGAGACCCAGTACTTC.

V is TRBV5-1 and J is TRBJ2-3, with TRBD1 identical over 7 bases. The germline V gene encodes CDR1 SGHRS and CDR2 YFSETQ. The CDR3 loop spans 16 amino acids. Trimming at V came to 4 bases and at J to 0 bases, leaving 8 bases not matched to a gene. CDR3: CASSAGTDPSTDTQYF. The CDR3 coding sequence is TGCGCCAGCAGCGCCGGGACAGACCCTAGCACAGATACGCAGTATTTT. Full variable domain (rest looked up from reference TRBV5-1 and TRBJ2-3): KAGVTQTPRYLIKTRGQQVTLSCSPISGHRSVSWYQQTPGQGLQFLFEYFSETQRNKGNFPGRFSGRQFSNSRSEMNVSTLELGDSALYLCASSAGTDPSTDTQYFGPGTRLTVL.

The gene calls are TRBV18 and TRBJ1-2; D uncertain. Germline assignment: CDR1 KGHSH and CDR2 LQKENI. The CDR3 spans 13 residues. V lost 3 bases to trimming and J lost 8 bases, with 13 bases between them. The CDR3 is CASSPEGPLGYTF. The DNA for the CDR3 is TGTGCCAGCTCACCCGAGGGCCCGTTGGGCTACACCTTC. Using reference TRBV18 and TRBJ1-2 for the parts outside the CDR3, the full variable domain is NAGVMQNPRHLVRRRGQEARLRCSPMKGHSHVYWYRQLPEEGLKFMVYLQKENIIDESGMPKERFSAEFPKEGPSILRIQQVVRGDSAAYFCASSPEGPLGYTFGSGTRLTVV.

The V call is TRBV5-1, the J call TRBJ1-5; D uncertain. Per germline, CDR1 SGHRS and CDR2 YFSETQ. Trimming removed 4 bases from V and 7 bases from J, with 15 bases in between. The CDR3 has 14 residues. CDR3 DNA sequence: TGCGCCAGCAGCCACGGAGGGATGGGGCAGCCCCAGCATTTT. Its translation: CASSHGGMGQPQHF.

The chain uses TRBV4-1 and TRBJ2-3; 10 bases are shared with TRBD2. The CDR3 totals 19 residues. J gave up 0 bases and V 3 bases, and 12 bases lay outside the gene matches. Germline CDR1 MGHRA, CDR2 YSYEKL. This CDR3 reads CASSHLAGVLGGSTDTQYF. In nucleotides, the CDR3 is TGCGCCAGCAGCCACCTAGCGGGAGTTCTGGGGGGAAGCACAGATACGCAGTATTTT.

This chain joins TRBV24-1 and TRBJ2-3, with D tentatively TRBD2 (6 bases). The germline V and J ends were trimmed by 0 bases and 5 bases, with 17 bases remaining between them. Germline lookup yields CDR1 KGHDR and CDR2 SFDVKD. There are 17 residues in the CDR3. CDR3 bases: TGTGCCACCAGTGATTTGTTGGGCGGACCCGGGGGAGATACGCAGTATTTT. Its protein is CATSDLLGGPGGDTQYF.

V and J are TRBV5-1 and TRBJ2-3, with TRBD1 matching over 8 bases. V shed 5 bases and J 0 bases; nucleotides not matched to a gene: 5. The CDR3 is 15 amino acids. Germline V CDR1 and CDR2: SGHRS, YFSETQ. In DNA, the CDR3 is TGCGCCAGCAGACGACAGGGGTCTAGCACAGATACGCAGTATTTT. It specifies CASRRQGSSTDTQYF.

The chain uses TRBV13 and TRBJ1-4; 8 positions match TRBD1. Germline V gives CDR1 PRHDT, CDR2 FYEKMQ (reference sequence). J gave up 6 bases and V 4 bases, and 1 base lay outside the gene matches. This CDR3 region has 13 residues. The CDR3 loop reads CASSSRGHEKLFF. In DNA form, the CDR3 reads TGTGCCAGCAGCTCCAGGGGGCATGAAAAACTGTTTTTT.

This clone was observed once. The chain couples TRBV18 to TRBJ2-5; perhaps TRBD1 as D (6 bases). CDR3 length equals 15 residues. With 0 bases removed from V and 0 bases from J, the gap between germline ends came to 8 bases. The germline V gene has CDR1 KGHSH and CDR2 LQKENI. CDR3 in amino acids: CASSPPWGHQETQYF. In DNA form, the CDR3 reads TGTGCCAGCTCACCACCGTGGGGGCACCAAGAGACCCAGTACTTC.

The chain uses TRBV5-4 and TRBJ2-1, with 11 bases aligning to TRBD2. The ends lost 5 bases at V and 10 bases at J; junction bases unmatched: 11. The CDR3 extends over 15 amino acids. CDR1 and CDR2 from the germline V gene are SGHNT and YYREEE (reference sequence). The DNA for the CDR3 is TGTGCCAGCAGGACGCCGGGACTAGCGGAGGGGGAGCAGTTCTTC. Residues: CASRTPGLAEGEQFF.

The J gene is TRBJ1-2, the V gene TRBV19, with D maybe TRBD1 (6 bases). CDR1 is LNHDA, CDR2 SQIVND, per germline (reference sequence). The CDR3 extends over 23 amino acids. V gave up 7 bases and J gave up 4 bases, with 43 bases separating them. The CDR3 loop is CASKNQNLPRAWPAGGVGYGYTF. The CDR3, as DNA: TGTGCCAGTAAAAACCAAAACCTTCCACGGGCGTGGCCGGCGGGGGGCGTCGGCTATGGCTACACCTTC.

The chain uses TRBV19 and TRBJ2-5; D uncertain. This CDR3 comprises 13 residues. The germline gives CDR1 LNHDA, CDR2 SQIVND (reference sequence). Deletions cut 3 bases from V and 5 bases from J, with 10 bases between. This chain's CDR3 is CASSMTNLETQYF. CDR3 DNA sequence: TGTGCCAGTAGTATGACAAACCTGGAGACCCAGTACTTC.

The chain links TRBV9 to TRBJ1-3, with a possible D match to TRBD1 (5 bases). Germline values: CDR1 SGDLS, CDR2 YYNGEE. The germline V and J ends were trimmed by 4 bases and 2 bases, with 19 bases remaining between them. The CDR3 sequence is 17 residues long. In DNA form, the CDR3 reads TGTGCCAGCAGCACCGATCTGAAGGGGAATACTGGAAACACCATATATTTT. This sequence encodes CASSTDLKGNTGNTIYF.

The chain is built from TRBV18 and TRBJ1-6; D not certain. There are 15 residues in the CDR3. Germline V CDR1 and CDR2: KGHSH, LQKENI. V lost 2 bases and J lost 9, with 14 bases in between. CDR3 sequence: CASSPIENQVSPLHF. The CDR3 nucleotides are TGTGCCAGCTCACCAATAGAGAACCAAGTTTCACCCCTCCACTTT.

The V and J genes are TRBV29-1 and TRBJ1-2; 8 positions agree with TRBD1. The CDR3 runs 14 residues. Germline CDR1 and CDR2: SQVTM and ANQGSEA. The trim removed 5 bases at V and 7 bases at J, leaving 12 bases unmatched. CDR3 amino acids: CSVLPTTGETGYTF. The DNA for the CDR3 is TGCAGCGTTCTGCCGACGACAGGGGAAACTGGCTACACCTTC.

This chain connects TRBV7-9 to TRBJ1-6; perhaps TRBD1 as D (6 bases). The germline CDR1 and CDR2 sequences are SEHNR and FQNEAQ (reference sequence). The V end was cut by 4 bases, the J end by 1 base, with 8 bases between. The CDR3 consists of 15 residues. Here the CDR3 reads CASSWGLSYNSPLHF. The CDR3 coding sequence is TGTGCCAGCAGCTGGGGGCTTTCCTATAATTCACCCCTCCACTTT.

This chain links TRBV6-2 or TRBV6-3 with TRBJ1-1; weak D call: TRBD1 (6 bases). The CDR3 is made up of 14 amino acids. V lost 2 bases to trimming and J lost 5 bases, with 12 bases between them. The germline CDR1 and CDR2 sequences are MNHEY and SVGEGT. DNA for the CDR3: TGTGCCAGCAGTTACAGTGGGGGCTTAACTGAAGCTTTCTTT. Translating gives CASSYSGGLTEAFF.

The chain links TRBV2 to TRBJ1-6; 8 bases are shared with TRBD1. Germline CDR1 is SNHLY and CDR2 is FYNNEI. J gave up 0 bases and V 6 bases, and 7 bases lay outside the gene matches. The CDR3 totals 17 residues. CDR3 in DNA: TGTGCCAGCAGACCTAGGACAGGGAGCTCCTATAATTCACCCCTCCACTTT. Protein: CASRPRTGSSYNSPLHF. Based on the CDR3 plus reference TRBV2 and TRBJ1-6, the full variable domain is EPEVTQTPSHQVTQMGQEVILRCVPISNHLYFYWYRQILGQKVEFLVSFYNNEISEKSEIFDDQFSVERPDGSNFTLKIRSTKLEDSAMYFCASRPRTGSSYNSPLHFGNGTRLTVT.

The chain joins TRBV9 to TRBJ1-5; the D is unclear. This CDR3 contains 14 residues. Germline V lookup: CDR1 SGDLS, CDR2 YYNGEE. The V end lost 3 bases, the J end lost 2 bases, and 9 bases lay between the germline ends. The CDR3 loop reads CASSAGEGNQPQHF. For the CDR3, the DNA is TGTGCCAGCAGCGCCGGGGAAGGCAATCAGCCCCAGCATTTT.

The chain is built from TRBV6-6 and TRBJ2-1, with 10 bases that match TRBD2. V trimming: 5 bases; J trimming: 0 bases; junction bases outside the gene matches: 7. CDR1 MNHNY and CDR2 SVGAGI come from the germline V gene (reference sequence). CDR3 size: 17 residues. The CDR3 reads CASSRTRTSGSYNEQFF. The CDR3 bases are TGTGCCAGCAGTCGAACCCGGACTAGCGGCTCCTACAATGAGCAGTTCTTC.

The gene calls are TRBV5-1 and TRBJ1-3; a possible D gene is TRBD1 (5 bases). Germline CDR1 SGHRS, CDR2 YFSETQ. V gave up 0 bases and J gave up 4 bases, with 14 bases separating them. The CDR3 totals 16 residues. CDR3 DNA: TGCGCCAGCAGCTTGGCAGGGCTTCTTGGCGGAAACACCATATATTTT. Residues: CASSLAGLLGGNTIYF. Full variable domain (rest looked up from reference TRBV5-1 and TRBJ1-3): KAGVTQTPRYLIKTRGQQVTLSCSPISGHRSVSWYQQTPGQGLQFLFEYFSETQRNKGNFPGRFSGRQFSNSRSEMNVSTLELGDSALYLCASSLAGLLGGNTIYFGEGSWLTVV.

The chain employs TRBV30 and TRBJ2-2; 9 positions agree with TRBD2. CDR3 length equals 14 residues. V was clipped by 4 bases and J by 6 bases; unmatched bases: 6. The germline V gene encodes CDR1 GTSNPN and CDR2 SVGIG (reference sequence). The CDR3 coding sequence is TGTGCCTGGACGGCGGGAGGGCCGGCCGGGGAGCTGTTTTTT. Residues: CAWTAGGPAGELFF.